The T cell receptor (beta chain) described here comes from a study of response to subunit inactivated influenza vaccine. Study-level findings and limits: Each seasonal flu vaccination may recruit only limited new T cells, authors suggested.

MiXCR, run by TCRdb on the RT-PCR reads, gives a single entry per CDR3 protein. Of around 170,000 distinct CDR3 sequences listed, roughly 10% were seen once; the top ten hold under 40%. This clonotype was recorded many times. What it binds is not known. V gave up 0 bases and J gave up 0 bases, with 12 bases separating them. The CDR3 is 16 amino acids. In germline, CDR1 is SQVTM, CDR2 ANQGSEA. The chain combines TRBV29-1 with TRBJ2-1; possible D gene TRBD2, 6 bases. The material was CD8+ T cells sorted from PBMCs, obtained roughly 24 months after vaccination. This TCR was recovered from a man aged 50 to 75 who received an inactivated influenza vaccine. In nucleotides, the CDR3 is TGCAGCGTTGAAGACTCAGTGGGGGGCTCCTACAATGAGCAGTTCTTC. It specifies CSVEDSVGGSYNEQFF.